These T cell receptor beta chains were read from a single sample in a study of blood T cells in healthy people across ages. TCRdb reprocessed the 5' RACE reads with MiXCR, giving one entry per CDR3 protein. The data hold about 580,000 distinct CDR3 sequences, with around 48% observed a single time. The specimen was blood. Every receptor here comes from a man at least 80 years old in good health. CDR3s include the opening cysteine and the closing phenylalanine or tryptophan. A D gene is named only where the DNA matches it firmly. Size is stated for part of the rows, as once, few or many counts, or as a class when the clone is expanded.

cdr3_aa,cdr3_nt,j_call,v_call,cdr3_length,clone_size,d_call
CASSRDRGITTNEKLFF,TGTGCCAGCAGCCGGGACAGGGGAATCACAACTAATGAAAAACTGTTTTTT,TRBJ1-4,TRBV12-3/TRBV12-4,17,NA,TRBD1
CASTSQAGPYNEQYF,TGTGCCAGCACCTCCCAGGCGGGCCCCTACAATGAGCAGTACTTC,TRBJ2-7,TRBV28,15,once,NA
CATSRERRGGTNEQIF,TGTGCCACCAGCAGGGAAAGAAGGGGTGGAACAAATGAGCAGATCTTC,TRBJ2-1,TRBV15,16,NA,NA
CASSHGTGLRGEQFF,TGTGCCAGCAGCCATGGGACAGGACTAAGGGGTGAGCAGTTCTTC,TRBJ2-1,TRBV27,15,NA,TRBD1
CASSSTYGVGETQYF,TGTGCCAGCAGTTCCACGTATGGGGTTGGAGAGACCCAGTACTTC,TRBJ2-5,TRBV6-6,15,few,NA
CASSQGTSGLSYEQYF,TGTGCCAGCAGCCAAGGGACTAGCGGACTCTCCTACGAGCAGTACTTC,TRBJ2-7,TRBV4-2,16,few,TRBD2
CASSQLVGLETQYF,TGCGCCAGCAGCCAATTAGTGGGTCTAGAGACCCAGTACTTC,TRBJ2-5,TRBV4-1,14,NA,NA
CASSLVVSSAYNEQFF,TGTGCCAGCAGCTTAGTAGTGTCTAGCGCCTACAATGAGCAGTTCTTC,TRBJ2-1,TRBV7-2,16,few,NA
CASSYAGTGGADTQYF,TGTGCCAGCAGTTACGCCGGGACAGGGGGCGCAGATACGCAGTATTTT,TRBJ2-3,TRBV6-6,16,NA,TRBD1
CASSARTGVAGYTF,TGCGCCAGCAGCGCGAGGACAGGGGTGGCTGGCTACACCTTC,TRBJ1-2,TRBV4-1,14,NA,TRBD1
CASSSTRTGTYGYTF,TGTGCCAGCAGTTCAACCCGGACAGGGACCTATGGCTACACCTTC,TRBJ1-2,TRBV11-1,15,few,TRBD1
CASSQDVGGDTTWPYEQYF,TGCGCCAGCAGCCAAGATGTAGGGGGCGATACAACTTGGCCCTACGAGCAGTACTTC,TRBJ2-7,TRBV4-1,19,NA,TRBD1
CASSSGTSYDTQYF,TGTGCCAGCAGCTCGGGGACTAGCTACGATACGCAGTATTTT,TRBJ2-3,TRBV11-2,14,NA,TRBD2
CATSDSTGTSDTQYF,TGTGCCACCAGTGATTCGACAGGGACCTCAGACACCCAGTACTTC,TRBJ2-7,TRBV24-1,15,few,TRBD1
CASSQDRDEYGYTF,TGTGCCAGCAGCCAAGACAGGGACGAGTATGGCTACACCTTC,TRBJ1-2,TRBV14,14,NA,NA
CASRLAGSTDTQYF,TGTGCCAGCAGGCTAGCGGGTAGCACAGATACGCAGTATTTT,TRBJ2-3,TRBV2,14,many,TRBD2
CSLSRGETQYF,TGCAGTCTATCGCGCGGGGAGACCCAGTACTTC,TRBJ2-5,TRBV20-1,11,NA,NA
CASRPGRRNTGELFF,TGTGCCAGCAGACCTGGACGCAGGAACACCGGGGAGCTGTTTTTT,TRBJ2-2,TRBV12-3/TRBV12-4,15,few,NA
CASSHSGRSYEHYF,TGTGCCAGCAGCCATAGCGGGCGCTCCTACGAGCATTACTTC,TRBJ2-7,TRBV14,14,NA,TRBD2
CASSFTGQGEQFF,TGTGCCAGCAGCTTTACGGGGCAGGGGGAGCAGTTCTTC,TRBJ2-1,TRBV11-2,13,NA,NA
CSARRATGRSTEAFF,TGCAGTGCTAGACGAGCGACAGGGCGGTCCACTGAAGCTTTCTTT,TRBJ1-1,TRBV20-1,15,NA,TRBD1
CASSVGGGGGYEQYF,TGTGCCAGCAGCGTGGGGGGTGGAGGGGGCTACGAGCAGTACTTC,TRBJ2-7,TRBV9,15,few,NA
CASRLIAGGPYTQYF,TGTGCCAGCCGCTTGATAGCGGGAGGGCCGTATACGCAGTATTTT,TRBJ2-3,TRBV6-2/TRBV6-3,15,NA,TRBD2
CASSPGLAGGDEQYF,TGTGCCAGCAGCCCGGGACTAGCGGGAGGTGACGAGCAGTACTTC,TRBJ2-7,TRBV13,15,few,TRBD2
CSAPSEGTWAYNEQFF,TGCAGTGCCCCTAGTGAAGGTACGTGGGCCTACAATGAGCAGTTCTTC,TRBJ2-1,TRBV20-1,16,NA,NA
CASSLTPGTGGGETQYF,TGTGCCAGCAGCTTAACACCAGGGACAGGGGGCGGCGAGACCCAGTACTTC,TRBJ2-5,TRBV7-3,17,NA,TRBD1
CASSPSGGRYNEQYF,TGTGCCAGCAGCCCGAGCGGGGGCAGGTACAATGAGCAGTACTTC,TRBJ2-7,TRBV7-8,15,NA,TRBD2
CSVSPGTGGQPQHF,TGCAGCGTTTCCCCCGGGACAGGGGGCCAGCCCCAGCATTTT,TRBJ1-5,TRBV29-1,14,few,TRBD1
CASSLMGSGSSADTQYF,TGCGCCAGCAGCTTGATGGGTAGCGGGAGTTCGGCAGATACGCAGTATTTT,TRBJ2-3,TRBV5-1,17,NA,TRBD2
CASSLGLSADTQYF,TGCGCCAGCAGCTTGGGCTTGTCCGCAGATACGCAGTATTTT,TRBJ2-3,TRBV5-1,14,NA,NA
CASSLRFRGYTF,TGTGCCAGCAGTTTAAGATTTCGTGGCTACACCTTC,TRBJ1-2,TRBV12-3/TRBV12-4,12,once,NA
CASGRDVAGYNEQYF,TGTGCCAGCGGGAGAGATGTAGCGGGCTACAATGAGCAGTACTTC,TRBJ2-5,TRBV21-1,15,NA,NA
CAIRGTSHPQAHGYTF,TGTGCCATTCGCGGGACAAGCCACCCGCAGGCCCATGGCTACACCTTC,TRBJ1-2,TRBV10-3,16,once,NA
CASSVDPSGGYNEQFF,TGTGCCAGCAGCGTAGACCCTAGCGGGGGATACAATGAGCAGTTCTTC,TRBJ2-1,TRBV9,16,NA,TRBD2
CSASWPSGEEGEQFF,TGCAGTGCTAGTTGGCCTAGCGGGGAGGAAGGTGAGCAGTTCTTC,TRBJ2-1,TRBV20-1,15,NA,TRBD2
CASSLERESSNIQYF,TGCGCCAGCAGCTTGGAGCGGGAGTCGTCAAACATTCAGTACTTC,TRBJ2-4,TRBV5-1,15,few,TRBD2
CASSLIGSLEQYF,TGTGCCAGCAGCTTAATTGGATCCCTCGAGCAGTACTTC,TRBJ2-7,TRBV7-3,13,NA,NA
CASSLGGTGGHEQFF,TGTGCCAGCAGCTTGGGAGGGACAGGGGGTCATGAGCAGTTCTTC,TRBJ2-1,TRBV5-5,15,NA,TRBD1
CASSFTGTVNTGELFF,TGTGCCAGCAGCTTTACCGGGACGGTTAACACCGGGGAGCTGTTTTTT,TRBJ2-2,TRBV5-6,16,NA,NA
CASSAGADTQYF,TGCGCCAGCAGCGCTGGGGCGGATACGCAGTATTTT,TRBJ2-3,TRBV5-1,12,few,NA
CASSPTSGESGYNEQFF,TGTGCCAGCAGCCCGACTAGCGGGGAAAGTGGGTACAATGAGCAGTTCTTC,TRBJ2-1,TRBV6-6,17,NA,TRBD2
CSARAGGGGNQPQHF,TGCAGTGCTAGGGCAGGGGGCGGCGGCAATCAGCCCCAGCATTTT,TRBJ1-5,TRBV20-1,15,few,TRBD1
CASSPLSGTSTYEQYF,TGCGCCAGCAGCCCCTTGTCCGGGACAAGTACCTACGAGCAGTACTTC,TRBJ2-7,TRBV10-2,16,NA,NA
CASSDDRVETQFF,TGTGCCAGCAGCGACGACAGGGTGGAGACCCAGTTCTTC,TRBJ2-1,TRBV7-2,13,NA,TRBD1